These 29 T cell receptor beta chains share one sample of origin, sequenced in a study of CD8+ T cells in alopecia areata. It was cDNA, reverse transcribed from extracted RNA, that served as the sequencing template. Sequencing was performed with immunoSEQ multiplex PCR; in TCRdb, only in-frame clones are kept and a portion is missing. This sample carries hundreds of thousands of clones, around 62% of them seen once, and the ten largest clones take around 0.44%. The input for sequencing was CD4+ T cells sorted from blood, taken at week 0. These receptors all come from a human donor with alopecia areata.

The rearrangement uses TRBV14 and TRBJ2-7; weak D call: TRBD2 (6 bases). The V gene's germline CDR1 is SGHDN and CDR2 FVKESK. The CDR3 covers 14 residues. The germline V and J ends were trimmed by 4 bases and 8 bases, with 18 bases remaining between them. CDR3 DNA sequence: TGTGCCAGCAGCCCCCTTTGGGGGGATGGGAAGCAGTACTTC. Translating gives CASSPLWGDGKQYF.

The chain combines TRBV2 with TRBJ2-7; 11 bases are a match to TRBD1. Germline loops: CDR1 SNHLY, CDR2 FYNNEI. Trimming cost V 6 bases and J 5 bases; bases outside gene matches: 6. CDR3 size: 14 residues. This CDR3 is CASRRDRGWNEQYF. The CDR3 DNA follows: TGTGCCAGCAGGCGGGACAGGGGGTGGAACGAGCAGTACTTC.

Only a few counts were recorded for this clone. J is TRBJ1-6 and V is TRBV29-1; D might be TRBD1 (6 bases). The germline CDR1 and CDR2 sequences are SQVTM and ANQGSEA. The CDR3 contains 13 residues. Trimming removed 4 bases at V and 7 bases at J, with 11 bases between. DNA for the CDR3: TGCAGCGTTGGGGACACGGGGAATTCACCCCTCCACTTT. Translation gives CSVGDTGNSPLHF.

The J gene is TRBJ2-5, the V gene TRBV28; TRBD1 matches 9 bases. The DNA end lines up better with TRBJ2-7; the J call may be wrong. CDR1 and CDR2 (germline): MDHEN, SYDVKM. This CDR3 is 16 amino acids long. For the CDR3, the DNA is TGTGCCAGCAGTAAATCCCCCGGACAGGGGACCTACGAGCAGTACTTC. This sequence encodes CASSKSPGQGTYEQYF.

The chain joins TRBV23-1 to TRBJ1-4; no reliable D call. TRBV23-1 is an open reading frame whose function is uncertain. The CDR3 is 12 amino acids. V was pared by 8 bases and J by 5 bases, with 9 bases between. The CDR3 nucleotides are TGCGCCAGCGTATCGAACAATGAAAAACTGTTTTTT. Its protein is CASVSNNEKLFF.

The rearrangement uses TRBV9 and TRBJ2-3, with unresolved D. Per germline, CDR1 SGDLS and CDR2 YYNGEE. V lost 4 bases and J lost 5, with 5 bases in between. This CDR3 has 11 amino acids. CDR3 protein: CASSPGDTQYF. The CDR3 bases are TGTGCCAGCAGCCCCGGAGATACGCAGTATTTT.

J is TRBJ2-1 and V is TRBV29-1, with D tentatively TRBD1 or TRBD2 (5 bases each). The CDR3 extends over 11 amino acids. The germline V gene has CDR1 SQVTM and CDR2 ANQGSEA. The CDR3 bases are TGCACCGGGACGGATAACAATGAGCAGTTCTTC. This codes for CTGTDNNEQFF.

This clone was counted only a few times. The rearrangement uses TRBV30 and TRBJ1-3; possibly TRBD1 for D (6 bases). CDR3 size: 14 residues. Trimming stripped 3 bases from V and 3 bases from J, with 12 bases between. Germline assignment: CDR1 GTSNPN and CDR2 SVGIG (reference sequence). CDR3 sequence reads: CAWRTGRGGNTIYF. CDR3 nucleotide sequence: TGTGCCTGGAGAACAGGCAGGGGTGGAAACACCATATATTTT. Full variable domain (remainder filled in from reference TRBV30 and TRBJ1-3): SQTIHQWPATLVQPVGSPLSLECTVEGTSNPNLYWYRQAAGRGLQLLFYSVGIGQISSEVPQNLSASRPQDRQFILSSKKLLLSDSGFYLCAWRTGRGGNTIYFGEGSWLTVV.

This chain links TRBV9 with TRBJ2-7; TRBD2 is a possible D gene (6 bases). Germline V lookup: CDR1 SGDLS, CDR2 YYNGEE. This CDR3 comprises 15 residues. Trimming removed 4 bases at V and 2 bases at J, with 16 bases between. The DNA for the CDR3 is TGTGCCAGCAGCCCCCGCACGGGGGAGACCTACGAGCAGTACTTC. Residues: CASSPRTGETYEQYF.

The rearrangement links TRBV30 to TRBJ2-3; 7 bases match TRBD2. The CDR3 length is 17 residues. The germline CDR1 and CDR2 sequences are GTSNPN and SVGIG (reference sequence). With 0 bases clipped from V and 0 bases from J, the junction kept 9 bases outside the gene matches. CDR3 nucleotide sequence: TGTGCCTGGAGTGTGAGTCGGCGGGGGTTTAGCACAGATACGCAGTATTTT. The encoded protein is CAWSVSRRGFSTDTQYF.

The chain joins TRBV14 to TRBJ2-5; D gene unclear. CDR1 and CDR2 (germline): SGHDN, FVKESK. Trimming took off 1 base at V and 1 base at J, with 4 bases between the two ends. There are 13 residues in the CDR3. The CDR3, as DNA: TGTGCCAGCAGCCAAGCGGCCCAAGAGACCCAGTACTTC. Protein: CASSQAAQETQYF.

The J gene is TRBJ1-6, the V gene TRBV6-6; 9 bases fit TRBD1. Germline V gene sequence: CDR1 MNHNY, CDR2 SVGAGI (reference sequence). The CDR3 covers 13 residues. V dropped 7 bases and J dropped 10; count of bases not matched to a gene: 5. The CDR3 bases are TGTGCCAGCACCGACAGGGGGAACTCACCCCTCCACTTT. Translated, it gives CASTDRGNSPLHF.

This chain joins TRBV12-5 and TRBJ2-1, with D unclear. V gave up 5 bases and J gave up 3 bases, with 14 bases separating them. CDR1 LGHNT and CDR2 FRNRAP come from the germline V gene. The CDR3 covers 15 residues. CDR3 sequence: CASGPDGKGYNEQFF. The CDR3 nucleotides are TGTGCTAGTGGTCCCGACGGAAAAGGCTACAATGAGCAGTTCTTC.

The J gene is TRBJ2-1, the V gene TRBV2; either TRBD1 or TRBD2 may supply D (6 bases each). This CDR3 comprises 15 residues. The V and J ends lost 2 bases and 5 bases respectively, with 13 bases between them. Germline CDR1 SNHLY, CDR2 FYNNEI. CDR3 coding DNA: TGTGCCAGCAGTGAATGGAGGAGGGGGAACAATGAGCAGTTCTTC. It is translated as CASSEWRRGNNEQFF.

The chain employs TRBV5-1 and TRBJ2-6; D is unresolved. CDR1 SGHRS and CDR2 YFSETQ come from the germline V gene. The CDR3 spans 16 residues. The V gene lost 0 bases and the J gene lost 1 base, with 8 bases spanning the gap. The CDR3 loop reads CASSLVDLSGANVLTF. CDR3 in DNA: TGCGCCAGCAGCTTGGTGGATCTTTCTGGGGCCAACGTCCTGACTTTC. Using reference TRBV5-1 and TRBJ2-6 for the parts outside the CDR3, the full variable domain is KAGVTQTPRYLIKTRGQQVTLSCSPISGHRSVSWYQQTPGQGLQFLFEYFSETQRNKGNFPGRFSGRQFSNSRSEMNVSTLELGDSALYLCASSLVDLSGANVLTFGAGSRLTVL.

This clone was recorded only once. This chain uses TRBV7-3 with TRBJ2-2; D might be TRBD1 (5 bases). Germline lookup yields CDR1 SGHTA and CDR2 FQGTGA. The CDR3 runs to 15 residues. With 5 bases removed from V and 1 base from J, the gap between germline ends came to 11 bases. The CDR3 loop is CASSPGPQNTGELFF. Here the CDR3 DNA reads TGTGCCAGCAGCCCAGGGCCCCAGAACACCGGGGAGCTGTTTTTT.

The CDR3 coding sequence is TGTGCCAGCAGCTTAGCGGGAACAGCGGGACAGATCCCCGGGGCCAACGTCCTGACTTTC. Protein: CASSLAGTAGQIPGANVLTF. The genes are TRBV7-6 and TRBJ2-6, with D perhaps being TRBD1 or TRBD2 (7 bases each). V lost 0 bases to trimming and J lost 4 bases, with 22 bases between them. The CDR3 spans 20 residues. Germline V CDR1 and CDR2: SGHVS, FNYEAQ.

The rearrangement joins TRBV29-1 to TRBJ1-2; no clear D. Per the germline V gene, CDR1 is SQVTM and CDR2 is ANQGSEA. The V gene lost 4 bases and the J gene lost 4 bases, with 13 bases spanning the gap. The CDR3 is made up of 13 amino acids. CDR3 loop: CSVGLPLSYGYTF. The CDR3 DNA is TGCAGCGTTGGACTACCCTTGAGCTATGGCTACACCTTC.

This clone was detected only a few times. V usage is TRBV6-6 and J usage is TRBJ2-4, with D unclear. Germline CDR1 is MNHNY and CDR2 is SVGAGI (reference sequence). Trimming took off 7 bases at V and 6 bases at J, with 10 bases between the two ends. The length of the CDR3 is 12 residues. CDR3 DNA: TGTGCCAGCACTCTGACCAGAAACATTCAGTACTTC. It yields the protein CASTLTRNIQYF.

The chain joins TRBV7-9 to TRBJ2-3, with 9 bases that match TRBD1. The germline CDR1 and CDR2 sequences are SEHNR and FQNEAQ (reference sequence). This CDR3 is 16 amino acids long. The J segment lost 3 bases and the V segment lost 1 base, leaving 5 bases of the junction unmatched. The CDR3 DNA is TGTGCCAGCAGCTTAGTGGGGACAGGGTCGACAGATACGCAGTATTTT. Residues: CASSLVGTGSTDTQYF.

This rearrangement joins TRBV25-1 to TRBJ2-6, with D perhaps TRBD2 (6 bases). V lost 1 base and J 4 bases, leaving 11 bases between the germline ends. CDR1 is MGHDK, CDR2 SYGVNS, per germline. The CDR3 runs to 16 residues. CDR3 in DNA: TGTGCCAGCAGTGAATTGGGAGGAATAGGGGCCAACGTCCTGACTTTC. This sequence encodes CASSELGGIGANVLTF.

The chain joins TRBV6-6 to TRBJ1-5; perhaps TRBD1 as D (5 bases). The CDR3 has 15 amino acids. Germline loops: CDR1 MNHNY, CDR2 SVGAGI (reference sequence). Trimming took 2 bases from V and 0 from J, leaving 8 bases between them. The CDR3 nucleotides read TGTGCCAGCAGTTACGGGACGGATAGCAATCAGCCCCAGCATTTT. The encoded protein is CASSYGTDSNQPQHF.

J is TRBJ2-6 and V is TRBV7-9; D is ambiguous. This CDR3 has 15 amino acids. CDR1 and CDR2 (germline): SEHNR, FQNEAQ (reference sequence). Trimming removed 3 bases from V and 0 bases from J, with 6 bases in between. CDR3 in DNA: TGTGCCAGCAGCTTTGGAACCTCTGGGGCCAACGTCCTGACTTTC. Its translation is CASSFGTSGANVLTF.

The chain links TRBV6-5 to TRBJ1-5, with 7 nucleotides matching TRBD1. This CDR3 is 15 amino acids long. Germline V gives CDR1 MNHEY, CDR2 SVGAGI. V shed 6 bases and J 3 bases; nucleotides not matched to a gene: 8. CDR3 DNA: TGTGCCAGCAGCCCCAGGGGGGAGTACAATCAGCCCCAGCATTTT. Amino acids: CASSPRGEYNQPQHF.

J is TRBJ1-1 and V is TRBV30; D gene uncertain. Germline CDR1 reads GTSNPN; CDR2 reads SVGIG (reference sequence). The ends were cut back, 4 bases at V and 10 bases at J, with 16 bases in the middle. This CDR3 is built from 12 residues. CDR3 bases: TGTGCCTGGATGAAGCAGACACTGAGAGCTTTCTTT. Amino acid sequence: CAWMKQTLRAFF.

This clone was seen a handful of times. The gene calls are TRBV30 and TRBJ2-2; D gene uncertain. From germline, CDR1 is GTSNPN and CDR2 SVGIG (reference sequence). This CDR3 region has 12 residues. Trimming pared 2 bases from V and 1 base from J, leaving 2 bases between. Here the CDR3 DNA reads TGTGCCTGGAGTTGGAACACCGGGGAGCTGTTTTTT. As protein: CAWSWNTGELFF.

Only a few counts were recorded for this clone. This CDR3 reads CAISRGHPDVSYEQYF. CDR3 DNA: TGTGCCATCAGCCGGGGACATCCCGACGTCTCCTACGAGCAGTACTTC. V is TRBV10-3 and J is TRBJ2-7; D possibly corresponds to TRBD1 (6 bases). CDR1 is ENHRY, CDR2 SYGVKD, per germline. CDR3 length equals 16 residues. V was trimmed by 6 bases and J by 0 bases, leaving 18 bases between them.

On this clone itself: A read error may produce the germline difference seen at one junction end. The chain joins TRBV30 to TRBJ1-1; weak D call: TRBD1 (5 bases). The CDR3 consists of 9 residues. Germline V gives CDR1 GTSNPN, CDR2 SVGIG (reference sequence). The CDR3 coding sequence is TGCAGGGCATTCACTGAAGCTTTCTTT. It translates to CRAFTEAFF.

The gene calls are TRBV5-1 and TRBJ2-7; D remains unclear. The germline V gene encodes CDR1 SGHRS and CDR2 YFSETQ. The CDR3 is 16 residues long. V gave up 0 bases and J gave up 2 bases, with 15 bases separating them. CDR3 coding DNA: TGCGCCAGCAGCTTGGTAACTTCTGGATTGACCTACGAGCAGTACTTC. It codes for CASSLVTSGLTYEQYF.